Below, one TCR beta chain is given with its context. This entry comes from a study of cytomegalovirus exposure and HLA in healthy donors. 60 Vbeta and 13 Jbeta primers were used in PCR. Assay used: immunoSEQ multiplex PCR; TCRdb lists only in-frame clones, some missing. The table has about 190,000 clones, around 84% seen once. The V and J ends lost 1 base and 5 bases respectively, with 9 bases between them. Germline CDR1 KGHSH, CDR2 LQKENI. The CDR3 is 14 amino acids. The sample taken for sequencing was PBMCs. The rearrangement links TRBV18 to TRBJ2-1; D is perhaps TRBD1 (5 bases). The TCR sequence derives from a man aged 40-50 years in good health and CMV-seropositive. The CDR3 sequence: CASSPRDSNNEQFF. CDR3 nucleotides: TGTGCCAGCTCACCACGAGACAGTAACAATGAGCAGTTCTTC.